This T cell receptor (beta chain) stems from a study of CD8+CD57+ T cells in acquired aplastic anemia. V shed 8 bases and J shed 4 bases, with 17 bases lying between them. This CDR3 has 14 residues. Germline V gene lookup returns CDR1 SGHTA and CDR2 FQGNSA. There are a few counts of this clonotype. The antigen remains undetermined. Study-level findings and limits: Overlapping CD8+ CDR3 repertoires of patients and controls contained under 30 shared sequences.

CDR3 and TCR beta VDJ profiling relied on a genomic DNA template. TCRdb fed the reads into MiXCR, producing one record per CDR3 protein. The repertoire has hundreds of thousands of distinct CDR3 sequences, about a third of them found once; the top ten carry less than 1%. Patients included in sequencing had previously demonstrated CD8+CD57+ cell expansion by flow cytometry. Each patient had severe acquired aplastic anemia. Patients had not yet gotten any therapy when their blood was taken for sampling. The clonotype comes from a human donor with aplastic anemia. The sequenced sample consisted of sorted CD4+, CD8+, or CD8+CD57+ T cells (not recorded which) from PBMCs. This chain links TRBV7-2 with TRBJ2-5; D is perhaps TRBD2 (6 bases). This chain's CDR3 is CASSPPRGGETQYF. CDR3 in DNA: TGTGCCAGCTCACCACCGAGGGGAGGAGAGACCCAGTACTTC.